The clone carrying this T cell receptor beta chain was picked up many times. Its antigen is undetermined. The read gets to within 3 residues of the CDR3 end, and the germline J gene fills in the rest. Control and CVID samples contributed equal amounts of genomic DNA. Measured with immunoSEQ multiplex PCR; TCRdb has only the in-frame clones, and not every one. Observed in the sample are 80,000 or so clones, none of them singletons. The data stem from a study of T cell clonality in common variable immunodeficiency. Most patients and controls had Caucasian heritage. Study-level results: Shared TCRbeta clones were fewer between CVID subjects than controls. TCRbeta clonality was increased in CVID versus healthy controls.

Germline V gene lookup returns CDR1 SEHNR and CDR2 FQNEAQ (reference sequence). Trimming shortened V by 8 bases and J by 5 bases, and 7 bases separated the two germline ends. The CDR3 is made up of 11 amino acids. V and J are TRBV7-9 and TRBJ2-1; the D gene is possibly TRBD1 (5 bases). The sequenced sample was peripheral blood mononuclear cells. The receptor comes from a person aged 18 to 75 in good health. This CDR3 reads CASAGNNEQFF. CDR3 bases read: TGTGCCAGCGCAGGGAACAATGAG.